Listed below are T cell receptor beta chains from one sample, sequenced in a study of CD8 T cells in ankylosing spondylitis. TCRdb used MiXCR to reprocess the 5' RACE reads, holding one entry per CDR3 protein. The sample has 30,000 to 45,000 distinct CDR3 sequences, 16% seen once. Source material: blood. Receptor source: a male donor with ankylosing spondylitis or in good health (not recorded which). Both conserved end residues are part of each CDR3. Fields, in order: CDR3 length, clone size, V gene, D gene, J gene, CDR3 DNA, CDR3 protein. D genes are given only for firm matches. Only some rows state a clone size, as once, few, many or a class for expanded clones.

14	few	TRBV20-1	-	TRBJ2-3	TGCAGTGCTCCCGCGGCGGGGATTTTAGATACGCAGTATTTT	CSAPAAGILDTQYF
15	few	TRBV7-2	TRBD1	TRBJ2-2	TGTGCCAGCAGCACTAGGACAGGGGGCACCGGGGAGCTGTTTTTT	CASSTRTGGTGELFF
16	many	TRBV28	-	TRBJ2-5	TGTGCCAGCAGTTCAATCGAATGGGGGTCCCAAGAGACCCAGTACTTC	CASSSIEWGSQETQYF
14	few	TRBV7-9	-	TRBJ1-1	TGTGCCAGCAGCCCGTCAGGCGAGAACACTGAAGCTTTCTTT	CASSPSGENTEAFF
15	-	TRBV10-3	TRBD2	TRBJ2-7	TGTGCCATCAGTGATTCTAGCGGGGGGGTCTACGAGCAGTACTTC	CAISDSSGGVYEQYF
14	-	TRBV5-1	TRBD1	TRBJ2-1	TGCGCCAGCGACAGGGGGGAGACCTACAATGAGCAGTTCTTC	CASDRGETYNEQFF
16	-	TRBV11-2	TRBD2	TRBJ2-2	TGTGCCAGCAGCCTCCGACTAGCGGGAGATACCGGGGAGCTGTTTTTT	CASSLRLAGDTGELFF
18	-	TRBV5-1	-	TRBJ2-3	TGCGCCAGCAGCTCACAGGGTCGGAATAGAGATAGCACAGATACGCAGTATTTT	CASSSQGRNRDSTDTQYF
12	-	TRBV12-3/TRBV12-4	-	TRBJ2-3	TGTGCCAGCAGTTCCACAGGGGGGGCGCAGTATTTT	CASSSTGGAQYF
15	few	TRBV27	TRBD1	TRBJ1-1	TGTGCCAGCAGTTTGACAGGGGGTCGTATCTCTGAAGCTTTCTTT	CASSLTGGRISEAFF
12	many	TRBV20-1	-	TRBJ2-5	TGCAGTGCTAGAGTTAGCAGTCGGGTCCAGTACTTC	CSARVSSRVQYF
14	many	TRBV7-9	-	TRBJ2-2	TGTGCCACAACCTCTAGCGAGAACACCGGGGAGCTGTTTTTT	CATTSSENTGELFF
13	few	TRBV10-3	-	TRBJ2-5	TGTGCCATCAAGGGATCGGAACAAGAGACCCAGTACTTC	CAIKGSEQETQYF
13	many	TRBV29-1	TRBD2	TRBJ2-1	TGCAGCGGAATAGCGGGAGGGCCCAATGAGCAGTTCTTC	CSGIAGGPNEQFF
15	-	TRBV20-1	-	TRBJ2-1	TGCAGTGCCCTTCCTACCGGGATGTGGGGCAATGAGCAGTTCTTC	CSALPTGMWGNEQFF
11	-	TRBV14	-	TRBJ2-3	TGTGCCAGCAGCCTTCGGAATACGCAGTATTTT	CASSLRNTQYF
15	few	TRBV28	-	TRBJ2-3	TGTGCCAGCAGGACCCAGGGCTCTCGGGCAGATACGCAGTATTTT	CASRTQGSRADTQYF
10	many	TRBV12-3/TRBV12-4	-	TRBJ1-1	TGTGCCAGCAGTTTTATTGGAGCTTTCTTT	CASSFIGAFF
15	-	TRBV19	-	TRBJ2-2	TGTGCCAGTAGTACCTCCCGACAGATCACCGGGGAGCTGTTTTTT	CASSTSRQITGELFF
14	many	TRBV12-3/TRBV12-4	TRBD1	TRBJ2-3	TGTGCCAGCCAACTGACAGGGGGCGCAGATACGCAGTATTTT	CASQLTGGADTQYF
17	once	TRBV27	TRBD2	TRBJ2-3	TGTGCCAGCAGTTTATCGACCGGGAGGCCATCACAGAATACGCAGTATTTT	CASSLSTGRPSQNTQYF
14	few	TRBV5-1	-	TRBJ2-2	TGCGCCAGCAGCAGAATGGGGGGAACCGGGGAGCTGTTTTTT	CASSRMGGTGELFF
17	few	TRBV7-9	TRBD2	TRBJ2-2	TGTGCCAGCAGTTTTAATCGAGCGGGAGTGGGAACCGGGGAGCTGTTTTTT	CASSFNRAGVGTGELFF
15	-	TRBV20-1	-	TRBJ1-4	TGCAGTGCTAGAGAGAGAGGGCCAACTAATGAAAAACTGTTTTTT	CSARERGPTNEKLFF
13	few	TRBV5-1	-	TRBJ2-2	TGCGCCAGCAATCAGGACCCGACCGGGGAGCTGTTTTTT	CASNQDPTGELFF
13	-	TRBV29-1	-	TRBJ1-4	TGCAGCGTTGAGGTCGGCGGCGGCGAAAAACTGTTTTTT	CSVEVGGGEKLFF
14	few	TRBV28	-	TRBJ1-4	TGTGCCAGCAAAAACAGGGTCGGACGTGAAAAACTGTTTTTT	CASKNRVGREKLFF
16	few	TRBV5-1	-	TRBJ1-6	TGCGCCAGCAGCTTGGAGGGGCTTGCTTATAATTCACCCCTCCACTTT	CASSLEGLAYNSPLHF
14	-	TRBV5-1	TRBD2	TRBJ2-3	TGCGCCAGCCTTAGCGGGGAGAGCACAGATACGCAGTATTTT	CASLSGESTDTQYF
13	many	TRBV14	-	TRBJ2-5	TGTGCCAGCAGCCAGTCCCTGACAGAGACCCAGTACTTC	CASSQSLTETQYF
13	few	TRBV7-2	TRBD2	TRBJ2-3	TGTGCCAGCAGCTTCAAACAACTAGCGGGGCAGTATTTT	CASSFKQLAGQYF
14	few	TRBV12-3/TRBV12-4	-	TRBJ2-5	TGTGCCAGCAAGCCCCTTGCGGGAAAAGAGACCCAGTACTTC	CASKPLAGKETQYF
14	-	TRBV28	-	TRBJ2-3	TGTGCCAGCAGTTTATTGGCTAGGATGGATACGCAGTATTTT	CASSLLARMDTQYF
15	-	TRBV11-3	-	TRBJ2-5	TGTGCCAGCAGCTTAGGGGGCACGGGCCAAGAGACCCAGTACTTC	CASSLGGTGQETQYF
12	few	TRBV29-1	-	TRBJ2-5	TGCAGCGGGAACGACCCTGGTGAGACCCAGTACTTC	CSGNDPGETQYF
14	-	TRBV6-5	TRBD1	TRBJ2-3	TGTGCCTGCAGGGGGAACGGGGGCACAGATACGCAGTATTTT	CACRGNGGTDTQYF
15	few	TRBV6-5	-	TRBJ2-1	TGTGCCGTCGCCCGGGCAGGGTTTTCGGACAATGAGCAGTTCTTC	CAVARAGFSDNEQFF
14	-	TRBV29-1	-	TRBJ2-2	TGCAGCGTTGAAGTAGCAGGGGCCACCGGGGAGCTGTTTTTT	CSVEVAGATGELFF
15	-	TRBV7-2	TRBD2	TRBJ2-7	TGTGCCAGCAGCTTGCAAGCGGGAGCGGTATACGAGCAGTACTTC	CASSLQAGAVYEQYF
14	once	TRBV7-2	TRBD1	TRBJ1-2	TGTGCCAGCAGCCCAACAGGGGGCTTTTATGGCTACACCTTC	CASSPTGGFYGYTF
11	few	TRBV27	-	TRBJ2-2	TGTGCCAGCAGACGGACCGGGGAGCTGTTTTTT	CASRRTGELFF
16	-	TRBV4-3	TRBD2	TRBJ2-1	TGCGCCAGCAGCCAAGAGGGACTAGCGGAGTCCAATGAGCAGTTCTTC	CASSQEGLAESNEQFF
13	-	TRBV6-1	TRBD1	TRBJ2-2	TGTGCCAGCAGTGACAGGGGGACCGGGGAGCTGTTTTTT	CASSDRGTGELFF
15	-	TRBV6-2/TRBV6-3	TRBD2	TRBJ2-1	TGTGCCAGCAGCCCACGACGGGGGGGCGTAAATGAGCAGTTCTTC	CASSPRRGGVNEQFF
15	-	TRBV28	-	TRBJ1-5	TGTGCCAGCATCGCAAGCAAGGCCGGCAATCAGCCCCAGCATTTT	CASIASKAGNQPQHF
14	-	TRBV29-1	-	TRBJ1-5	TGCAGCGTTGACGGGCAGGTGCTCAATCAGCCCCAGCATTTT	CSVDGQVLNQPQHF
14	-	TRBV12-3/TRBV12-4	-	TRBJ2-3	TGTGCCAGCAGTTTTTCCCAGCGGACAGATACGCAGTATTTT	CASSFSQRTDTQYF
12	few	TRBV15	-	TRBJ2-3	TGTGCCACCAGCAAGGGGGCAGATACGCAGTATTTT	CATSKGADTQYF
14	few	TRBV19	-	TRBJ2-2	TGTGCCAGTAGTGGGTTCGCGAACACCGGGGAGCTGTTTTTT	CASSGFANTGELFF
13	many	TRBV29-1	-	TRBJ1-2	TGCAGCGTTGAATTCTGGGTTAACTATGGCTACACCTTC	CSVEFWVNYGYTF